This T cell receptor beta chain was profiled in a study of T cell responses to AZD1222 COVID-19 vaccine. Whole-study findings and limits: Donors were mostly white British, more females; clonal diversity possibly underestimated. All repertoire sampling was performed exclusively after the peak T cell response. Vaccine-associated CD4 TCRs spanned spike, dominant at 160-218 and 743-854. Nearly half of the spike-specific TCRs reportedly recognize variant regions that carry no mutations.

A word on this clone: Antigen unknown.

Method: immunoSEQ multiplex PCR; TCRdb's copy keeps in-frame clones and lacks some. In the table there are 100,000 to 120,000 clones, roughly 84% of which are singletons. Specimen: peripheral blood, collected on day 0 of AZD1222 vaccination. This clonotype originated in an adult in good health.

The CDR3 loop reads CASADRGQGEQFF. The CDR3, as DNA: TGCGCCAGCGCCGACAGGGGGCAGGGAGAGCAGTTCTTC. This chain uses TRBV10-2 with TRBJ2-1; 10 nucleotides align to TRBD1. From germline, CDR1 is WSHSY and CDR2 SAAADI. The J segment lost 10 bases and the V segment lost 8 bases, leaving 8 bases of the junction unmatched. This CDR3 is built from 13 residues.